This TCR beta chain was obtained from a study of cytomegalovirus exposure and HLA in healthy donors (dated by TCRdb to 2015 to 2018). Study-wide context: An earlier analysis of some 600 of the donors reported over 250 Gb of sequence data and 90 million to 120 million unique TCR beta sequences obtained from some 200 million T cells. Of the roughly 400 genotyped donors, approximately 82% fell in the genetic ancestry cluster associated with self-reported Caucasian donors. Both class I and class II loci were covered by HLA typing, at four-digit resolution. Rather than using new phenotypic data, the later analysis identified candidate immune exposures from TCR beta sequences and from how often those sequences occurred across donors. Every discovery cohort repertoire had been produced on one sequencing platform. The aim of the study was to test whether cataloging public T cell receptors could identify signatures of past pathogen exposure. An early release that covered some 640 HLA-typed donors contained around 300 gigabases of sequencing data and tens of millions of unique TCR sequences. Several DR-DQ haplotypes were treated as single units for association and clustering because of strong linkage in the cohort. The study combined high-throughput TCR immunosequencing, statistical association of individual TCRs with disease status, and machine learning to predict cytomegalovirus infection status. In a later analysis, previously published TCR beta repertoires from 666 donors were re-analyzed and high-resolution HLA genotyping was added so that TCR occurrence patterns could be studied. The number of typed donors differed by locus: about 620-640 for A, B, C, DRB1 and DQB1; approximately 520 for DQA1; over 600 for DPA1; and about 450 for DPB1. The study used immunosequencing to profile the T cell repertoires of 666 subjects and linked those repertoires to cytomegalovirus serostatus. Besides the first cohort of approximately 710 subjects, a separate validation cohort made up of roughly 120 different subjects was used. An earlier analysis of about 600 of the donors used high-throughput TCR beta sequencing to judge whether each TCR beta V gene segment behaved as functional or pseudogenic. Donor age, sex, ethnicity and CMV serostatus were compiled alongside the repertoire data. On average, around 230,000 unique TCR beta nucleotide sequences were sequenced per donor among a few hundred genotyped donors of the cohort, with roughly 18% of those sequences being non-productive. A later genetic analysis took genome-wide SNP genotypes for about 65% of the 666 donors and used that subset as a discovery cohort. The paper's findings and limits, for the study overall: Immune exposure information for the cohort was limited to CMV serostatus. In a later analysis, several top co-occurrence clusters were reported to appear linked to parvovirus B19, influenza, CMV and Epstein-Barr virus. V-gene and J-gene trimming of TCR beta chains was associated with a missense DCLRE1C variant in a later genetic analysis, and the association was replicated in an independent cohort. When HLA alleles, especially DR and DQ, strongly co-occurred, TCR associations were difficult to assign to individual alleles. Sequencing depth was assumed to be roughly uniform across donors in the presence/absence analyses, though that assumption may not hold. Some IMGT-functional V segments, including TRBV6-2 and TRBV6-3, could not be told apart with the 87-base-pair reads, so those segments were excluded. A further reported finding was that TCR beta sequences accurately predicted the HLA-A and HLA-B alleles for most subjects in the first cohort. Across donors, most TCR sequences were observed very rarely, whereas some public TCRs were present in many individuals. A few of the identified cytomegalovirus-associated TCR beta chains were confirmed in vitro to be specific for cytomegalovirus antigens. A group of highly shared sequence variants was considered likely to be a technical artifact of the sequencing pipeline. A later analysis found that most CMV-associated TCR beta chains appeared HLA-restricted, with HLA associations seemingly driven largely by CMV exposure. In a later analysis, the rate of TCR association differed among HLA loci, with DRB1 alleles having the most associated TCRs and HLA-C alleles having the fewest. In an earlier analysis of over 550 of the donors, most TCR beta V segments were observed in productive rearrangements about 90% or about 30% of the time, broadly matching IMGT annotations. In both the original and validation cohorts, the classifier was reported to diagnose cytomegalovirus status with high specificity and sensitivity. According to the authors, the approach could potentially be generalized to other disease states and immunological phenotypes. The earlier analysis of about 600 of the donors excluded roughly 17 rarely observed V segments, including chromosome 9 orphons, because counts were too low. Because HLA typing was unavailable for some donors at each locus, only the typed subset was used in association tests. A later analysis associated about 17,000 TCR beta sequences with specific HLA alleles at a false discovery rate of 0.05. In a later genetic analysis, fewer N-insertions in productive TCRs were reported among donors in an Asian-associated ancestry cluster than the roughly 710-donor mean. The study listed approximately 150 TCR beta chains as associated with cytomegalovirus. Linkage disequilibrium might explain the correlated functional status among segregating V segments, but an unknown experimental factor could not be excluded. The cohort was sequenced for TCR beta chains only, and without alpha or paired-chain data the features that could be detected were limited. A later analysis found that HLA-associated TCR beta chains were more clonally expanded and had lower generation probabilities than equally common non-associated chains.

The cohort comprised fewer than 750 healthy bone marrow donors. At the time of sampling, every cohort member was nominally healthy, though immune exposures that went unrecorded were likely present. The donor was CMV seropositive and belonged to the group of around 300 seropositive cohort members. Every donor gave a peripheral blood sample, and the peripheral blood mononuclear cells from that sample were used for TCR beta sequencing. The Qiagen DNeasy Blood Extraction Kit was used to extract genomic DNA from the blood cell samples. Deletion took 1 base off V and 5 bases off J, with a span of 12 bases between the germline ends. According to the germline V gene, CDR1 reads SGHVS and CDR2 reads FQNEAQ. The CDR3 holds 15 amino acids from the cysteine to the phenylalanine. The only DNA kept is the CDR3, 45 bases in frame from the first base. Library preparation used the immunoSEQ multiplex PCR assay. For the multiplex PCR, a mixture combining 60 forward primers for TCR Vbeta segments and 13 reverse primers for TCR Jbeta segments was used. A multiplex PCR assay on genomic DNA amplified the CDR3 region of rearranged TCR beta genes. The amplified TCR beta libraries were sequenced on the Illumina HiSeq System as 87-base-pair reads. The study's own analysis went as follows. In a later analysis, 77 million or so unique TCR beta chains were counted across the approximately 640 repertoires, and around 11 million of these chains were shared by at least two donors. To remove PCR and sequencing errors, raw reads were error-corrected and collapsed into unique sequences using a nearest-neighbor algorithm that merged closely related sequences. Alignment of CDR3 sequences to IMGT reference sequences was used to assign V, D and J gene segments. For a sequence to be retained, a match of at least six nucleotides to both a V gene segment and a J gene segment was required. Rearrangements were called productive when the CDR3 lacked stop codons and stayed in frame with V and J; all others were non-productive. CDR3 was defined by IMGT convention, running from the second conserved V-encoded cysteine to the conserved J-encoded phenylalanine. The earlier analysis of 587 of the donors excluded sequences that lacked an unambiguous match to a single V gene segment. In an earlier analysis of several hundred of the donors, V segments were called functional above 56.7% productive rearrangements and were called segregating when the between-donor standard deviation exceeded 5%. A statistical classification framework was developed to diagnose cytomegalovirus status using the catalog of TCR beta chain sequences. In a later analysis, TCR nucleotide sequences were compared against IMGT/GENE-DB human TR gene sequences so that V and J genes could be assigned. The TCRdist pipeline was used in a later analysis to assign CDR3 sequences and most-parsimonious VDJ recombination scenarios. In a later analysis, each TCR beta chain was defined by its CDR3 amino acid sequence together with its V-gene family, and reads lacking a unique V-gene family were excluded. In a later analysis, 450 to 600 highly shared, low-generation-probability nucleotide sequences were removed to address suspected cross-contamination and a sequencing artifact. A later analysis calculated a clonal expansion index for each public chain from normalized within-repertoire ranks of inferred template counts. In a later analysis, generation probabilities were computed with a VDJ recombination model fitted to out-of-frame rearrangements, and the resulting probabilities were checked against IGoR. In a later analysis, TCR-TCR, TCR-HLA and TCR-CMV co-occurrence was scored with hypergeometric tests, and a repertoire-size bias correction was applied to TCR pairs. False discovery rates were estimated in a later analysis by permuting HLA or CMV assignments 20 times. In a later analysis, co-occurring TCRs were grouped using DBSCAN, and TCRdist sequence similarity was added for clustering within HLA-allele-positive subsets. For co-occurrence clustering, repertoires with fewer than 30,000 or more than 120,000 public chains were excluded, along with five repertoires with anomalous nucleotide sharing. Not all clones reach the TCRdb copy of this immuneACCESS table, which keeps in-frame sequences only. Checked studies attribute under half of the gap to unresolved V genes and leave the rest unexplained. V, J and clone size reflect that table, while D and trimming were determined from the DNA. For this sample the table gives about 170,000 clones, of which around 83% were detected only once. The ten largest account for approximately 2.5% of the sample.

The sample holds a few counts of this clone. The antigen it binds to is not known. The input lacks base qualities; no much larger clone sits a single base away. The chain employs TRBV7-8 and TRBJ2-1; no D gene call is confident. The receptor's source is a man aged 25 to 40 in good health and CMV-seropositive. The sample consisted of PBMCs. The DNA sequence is TGTGCCAGCAGCTTAGTACTGGCGGAGAACAATGAGCAGTTCTTC. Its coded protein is CASSLVLAENNEQFF.